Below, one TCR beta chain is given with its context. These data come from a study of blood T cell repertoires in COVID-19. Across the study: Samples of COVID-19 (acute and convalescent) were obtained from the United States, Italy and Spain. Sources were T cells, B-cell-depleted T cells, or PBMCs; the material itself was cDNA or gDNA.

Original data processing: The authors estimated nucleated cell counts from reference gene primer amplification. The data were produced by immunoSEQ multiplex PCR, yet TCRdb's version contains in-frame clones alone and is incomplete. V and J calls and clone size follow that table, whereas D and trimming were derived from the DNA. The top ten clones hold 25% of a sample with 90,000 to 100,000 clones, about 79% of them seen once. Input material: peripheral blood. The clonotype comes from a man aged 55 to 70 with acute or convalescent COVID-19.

The CDR3, as DNA: TGTGCCAGCAGCGTGACAGGGGAGAGCACTGAAGCTTTCTTT. This encodes CASSVTGESTEAFF. J is TRBJ1-1 and V is TRBV9; 8 nucleotides agree with TRBD1. Germline CDR1 is SGDLS and CDR2 is YYNGEE. The V and J ends lost 2 bases and 4 bases, in that order; junction bases with no gene match: 4. The CDR3 covers 14 residues.